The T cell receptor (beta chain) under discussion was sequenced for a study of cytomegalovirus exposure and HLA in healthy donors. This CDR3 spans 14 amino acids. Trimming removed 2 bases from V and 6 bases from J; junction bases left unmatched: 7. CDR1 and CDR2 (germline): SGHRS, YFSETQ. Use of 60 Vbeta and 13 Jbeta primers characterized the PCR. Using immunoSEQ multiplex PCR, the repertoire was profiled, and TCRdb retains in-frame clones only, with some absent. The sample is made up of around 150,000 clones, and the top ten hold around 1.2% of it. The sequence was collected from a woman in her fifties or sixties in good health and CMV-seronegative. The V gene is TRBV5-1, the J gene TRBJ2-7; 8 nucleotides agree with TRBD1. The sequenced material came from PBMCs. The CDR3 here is CASSFGDTGGEQYF. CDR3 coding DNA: TGCGCCAGCAGCTTTGGAGATACAGGGGGCGAGCAGTACTTC.